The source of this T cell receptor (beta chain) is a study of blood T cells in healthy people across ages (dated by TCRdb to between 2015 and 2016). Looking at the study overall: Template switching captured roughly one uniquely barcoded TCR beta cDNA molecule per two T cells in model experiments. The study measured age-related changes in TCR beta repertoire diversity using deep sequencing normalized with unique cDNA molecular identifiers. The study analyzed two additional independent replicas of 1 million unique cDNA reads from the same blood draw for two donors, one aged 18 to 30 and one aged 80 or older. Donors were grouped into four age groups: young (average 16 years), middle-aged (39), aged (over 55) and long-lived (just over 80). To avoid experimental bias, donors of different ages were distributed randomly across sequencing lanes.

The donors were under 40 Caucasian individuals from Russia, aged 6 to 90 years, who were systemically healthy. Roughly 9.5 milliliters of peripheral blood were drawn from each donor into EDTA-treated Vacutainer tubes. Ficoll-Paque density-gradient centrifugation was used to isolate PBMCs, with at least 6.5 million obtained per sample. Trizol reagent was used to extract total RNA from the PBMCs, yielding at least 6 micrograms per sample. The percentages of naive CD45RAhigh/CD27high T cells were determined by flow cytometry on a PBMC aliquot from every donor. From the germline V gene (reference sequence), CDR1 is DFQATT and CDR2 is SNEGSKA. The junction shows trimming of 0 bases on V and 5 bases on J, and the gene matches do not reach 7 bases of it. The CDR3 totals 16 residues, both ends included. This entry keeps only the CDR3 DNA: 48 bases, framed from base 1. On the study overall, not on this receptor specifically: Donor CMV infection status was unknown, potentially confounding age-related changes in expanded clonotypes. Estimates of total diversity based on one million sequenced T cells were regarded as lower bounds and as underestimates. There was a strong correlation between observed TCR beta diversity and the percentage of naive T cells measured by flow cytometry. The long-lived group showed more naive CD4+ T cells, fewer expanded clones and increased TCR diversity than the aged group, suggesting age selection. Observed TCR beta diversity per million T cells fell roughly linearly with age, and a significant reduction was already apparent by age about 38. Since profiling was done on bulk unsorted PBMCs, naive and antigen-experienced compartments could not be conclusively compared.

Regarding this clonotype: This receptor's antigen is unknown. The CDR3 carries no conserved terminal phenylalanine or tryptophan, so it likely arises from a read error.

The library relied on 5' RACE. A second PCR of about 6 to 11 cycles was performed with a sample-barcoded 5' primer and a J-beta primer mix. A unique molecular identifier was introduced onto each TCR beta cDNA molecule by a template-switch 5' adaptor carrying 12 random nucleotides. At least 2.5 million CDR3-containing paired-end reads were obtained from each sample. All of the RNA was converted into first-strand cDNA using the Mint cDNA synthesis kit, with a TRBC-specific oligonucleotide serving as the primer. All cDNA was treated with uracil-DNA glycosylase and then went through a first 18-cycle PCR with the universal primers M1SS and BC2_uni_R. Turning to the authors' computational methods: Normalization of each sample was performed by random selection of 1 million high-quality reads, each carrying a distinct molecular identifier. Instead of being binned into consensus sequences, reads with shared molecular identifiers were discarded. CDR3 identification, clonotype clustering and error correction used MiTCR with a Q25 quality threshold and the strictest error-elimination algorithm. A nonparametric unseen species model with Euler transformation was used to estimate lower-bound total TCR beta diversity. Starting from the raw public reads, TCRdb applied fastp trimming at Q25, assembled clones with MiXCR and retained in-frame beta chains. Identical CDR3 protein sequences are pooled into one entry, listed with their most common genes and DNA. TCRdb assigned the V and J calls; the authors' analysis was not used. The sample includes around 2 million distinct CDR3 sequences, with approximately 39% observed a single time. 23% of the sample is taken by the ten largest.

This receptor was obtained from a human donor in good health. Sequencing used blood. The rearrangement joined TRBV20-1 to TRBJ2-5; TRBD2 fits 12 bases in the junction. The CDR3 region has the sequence CSARDTGLAGLETQYL. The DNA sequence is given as TGCAGTGCTAGAGATACCGGACTAGCGGGGTTGGAGACCCAGTACCTC.